Many counts were recorded for the clone carrying this TCR beta chain. Trimming at V came to 5 bases and at J to 10 bases, leaving 8 bases not matched to a gene. Germline loops: CDR1 DFQATT, CDR2 SNEGSKA (reference sequence). There are 12 residues in the CDR3. Patients sequenced had flow cytometry evidence of CD8+CD57+ cell expansion. Patients were treatment-naive when blood was sampled. This sample is part of a study of CD8+CD57+ T cells in acquired aplastic anemia. Genomic DNA acted as the template from which TCR beta VDJ combination and CDR3 sequence profiling were carried out. A single record per CDR3 protein comes from TCRdb applying MiXCR to the reads. The data contain some 200,000 distinct CDR3 sequences, around 48% of them singletons.

This receptor was taken from a human donor with aplastic anemia. The chain combines TRBV20-1 with TRBJ1-1; TRBD1 matches at 9 bases. Sequenced sample: sorted CD4+, CD8+, or CD8+CD57+ T cells (not recorded which) from PBMCs. CDR3 region: CSALNRGQPAFF. Here the CDR3 DNA reads TGCAGTGCTCTCAACAGGGGGCAACCAGCTTTCTTT.